A selection of T cell receptor beta chains follows, all from one sample in a study of response to subunit inactivated influenza vaccine. Each CDR3 protein gets one entry after TCRdb re-called the RT-PCR reads with MiXCR. The table lists roughly 650,000 distinct CDR3 sequences, approximately 15% of them singletons, with around 10% in the top ten. Sequenced material: PBMCs from blood, taken less than 13 days after vaccination. These receptor sequences come from a man in his fifties or sixties who received an inactivated influenza vaccine. Both conserved end residues are part of each CDR3. D genes are given only for firm matches. Not every row has a clone size; where given, it reads once, few, many or a size class.

clone size: few; D gene: TRBD2; V gene: TRBV6-7; J gene: TRBJ2-2; CDR3 protein: CASSHSRDYHDCGELFF; CDR3 DNA: TGTGCCAGCAGCCACTCCCGGGACTACCACGATTGCGGGGAGCTGTTTTTT
clone size: NA; D gene: NA; V gene: TRBV2; J gene: TRBJ1-5; CDR3 protein: CASREDGGHQPQHF; CDR3 DNA: TGTGCCAGCAGGGAAGATGGGGGGCATCAGCCCCAGCATTTT
clone size: NA; D gene: TRBD2; V gene: TRBV7-6; J gene: TRBJ2-2; CDR3 protein: CASSPRGTSVGGELFF; CDR3 DNA: TGTGCCAGCAGCCCTAGGGGGACTAGCGTTGGCGGGGAGCTGTTTTTT
clone size: many; D gene: NA; V gene: TRBV6-5; J gene: TRBJ2-7; CDR3 protein: CASSLFQGPYEQYF; CDR3 DNA: TGTGCCAGCAGTTTGTTTCAGGGACCCTACGAGCAGTACTTC
clone size: NA; D gene: NA; V gene: TRBV29-1; J gene: TRBJ2-5; CDR3 protein: CSVAQGPMETQYF; CDR3 DNA: TGCAGCGTTGCTCAGGGGCCCATGGAGACCCAGTACTTC
clone size: NA; D gene: NA; V gene: TRBV6-5; J gene: TRBJ2-5; CDR3 protein: CASSYSAGEQETQYF; CDR3 DNA: TGTGCCAGCAGTTACTCTGCAGGGGAGCAAGAGACCCAGTACTTC
clone size: NA; D gene: NA; V gene: TRBV15; J gene: TRBJ2-7; CDR3 protein: CATSGLAAGEQYF; CDR3 DNA: TGTGCCACCAGCGGCCTAGCCGCTGGGGAGCAGTACTTC
clone size: few; D gene: NA; V gene: TRBV4-1; J gene: TRBJ1-5; CDR3 protein: CASSQGSGSNQPQHF; CDR3 DNA: TGCGCCAGCAGCCAGGGGTCTGGGAGCAATCAGCCCCAGCATTTT
clone size: NA; D gene: NA; V gene: TRBV5-1; J gene: TRBJ1-1; CDR3 protein: CASSPLETGEAFF; CDR3 DNA: TGCGCCAGCAGCCCCCTGGAAACCGGTGAAGCTTTCTTT
clone size: NA; D gene: TRBD1; V gene: TRBV7-2; J gene: TRBJ2-5; CDR3 protein: CASSSYLQTGPEETQYF; CDR3 DNA: TGTGCCAGCAGCTCATACCTTCAGACAGGGCCCGAAGAGACCCAGTACTTC
clone size: NA; D gene: TRBD2; V gene: TRBV7-9; J gene: TRBJ2-5; CDR3 protein: CASSFQKRGKETQYF; CDR3 DNA: TGTGCCAGCAGCTTCCAGAAGCGGGGGAAGGAGACCCAGTACTTC
clone size: NA; D gene: TRBD2; V gene: TRBV14; J gene: TRBJ2-7; CDR3 protein: CASSQEWSSGSIEQYF; CDR3 DNA: TGTGCCAGCAGCCAAGAATGGTCTAGCGGGAGTATTGAGCAGTACTTC
clone size: few; D gene: NA; V gene: TRBV6-5; J gene: TRBJ2-4; CDR3 protein: CASSYSMVLAKNIQYF; CDR3 DNA: TGTGCCAGCAGTTACTCGATGGTCCTAGCCAAAAACATTCAGTACTTC
clone size: many; D gene: NA; V gene: TRBV18; J gene: TRBJ2-1; CDR3 protein: CASSPRPGVGYYNEQFF; CDR3 DNA: TGTGCCAGCTCACCACGGCCAGGGGTGGGGTACTACAATGAGCAGTTCTTC
clone size: NA; D gene: NA; V gene: TRBV7-9; J gene: TRBJ1-4; CDR3 protein: CASSPPPGGEKLFF; CDR3 DNA: TGTGCCAGCAGCCCACCGCCGGGTGGGGAAAAACTGTTTTTT
clone size: few; D gene: NA; V gene: TRBV6-2/TRBV6-3; J gene: TRBJ2-7; CDR3 protein: CASEAPSYEQYF; CDR3 DNA: TGTGCCAGCGAGGCACCATCCTACGAGCAGTACTTC
clone size: NA; D gene: TRBD2; V gene: TRBV20-1; J gene: TRBJ2-5; CDR3 protein: CSARVPTSGGPGETQYF; CDR3 DNA: TGCAGTGCTAGAGTCCCGACTAGCGGGGGGCCGGGTGAGACCCAGTACTTC
clone size: NA; D gene: TRBD2; V gene: TRBV7-9; J gene: TRBJ2-7; CDR3 protein: CASSLQWTSGIHEQYF; CDR3 DNA: TGTGCCAGCAGCCTTCAATGGACTAGCGGGATCCACGAGCAGTACTTC
clone size: few; D gene: NA; V gene: TRBV11-3; J gene: TRBJ1-2; CDR3 protein: CASSLVVTKANYGYTF; CDR3 DNA: TGTGCCAGCAGCTTAGTGGTCACAAAGGCTAACTATGGCTACACCTTC
clone size: NA; D gene: TRBD1; V gene: TRBV7-8; J gene: TRBJ2-1; CDR3 protein: CASSLAGTGGGEQFF; CDR3 DNA: TGTGCCAGCAGCTTAGCTGGGACAGGGGGAGGCGAGCAGTTCTTC
clone size: NA; D gene: TRBD1; V gene: TRBV6-1; J gene: TRBJ1-1; CDR3 protein: CASSETGRGAEAFF; CDR3 DNA: TGTGCCAGCAGTGAGACAGGGAGGGGCGCTGAAGCTTTCTTT
clone size: NA; D gene: TRBD1; V gene: TRBV5-6; J gene: TRBJ2-3; CDR3 protein: CASSWDRGFGGTDTQYF; CDR3 DNA: TGTGCCAGCAGCTGGGACAGGGGGTTTGGGGGCACAGATACGCAGTATTTT
clone size: few; D gene: TRBD1; V gene: TRBV5-5; J gene: TRBJ1-6; CDR3 protein: CASSARQGWNSPLHF; CDR3 DNA: TGTGCCAGCAGCGCCAGACAGGGGTGGAATTCACCCCTCCACTTT
clone size: few; D gene: NA; V gene: TRBV7-9; J gene: TRBJ2-1; CDR3 protein: CASSFPTPLNEQFF; CDR3 DNA: TGTGCCAGCAGCTTTCCAACCCCCCTCAATGAGCAGTTCTTC
clone size: NA; D gene: TRBD2; V gene: TRBV28; J gene: TRBJ2-1; CDR3 protein: CASSLTKRGSSYNEQFF; CDR3 DNA: TGTGCCAGCAGCCTAACTAAGCGGGGGAGCTCCTACAATGAGCAGTTCTTC
clone size: NA; D gene: NA; V gene: TRBV10-3; J gene: TRBJ1-5; CDR3 protein: CAISESRGTYSNQPQHF; CDR3 DNA: TGTGCCATCAGTGAGTCGAGGGGGACTTATAGCAATCAGCCCCAGCATTTT
clone size: NA; D gene: NA; V gene: TRBV10-1; J gene: TRBJ2-1; CDR3 protein: CASSARDSRGDEQFF; CDR3 DNA: TGCGCCAGCAGTGCTCGGGACTCCCGGGGCGATGAGCAGTTCTTC
clone size: NA; D gene: TRBD2; V gene: TRBV29-1; J gene: TRBJ2-1; CDR3 protein: CSARLAVNEQFF; CDR3 DNA: TGCAGCGCCAGACTAGCAGTTAATGAGCAGTTCTTC
clone size: few; D gene: NA; V gene: TRBV7-8; J gene: TRBJ2-1; CDR3 protein: CASSSALGGFSYNEQFF; CDR3 DNA: TGTGCCAGCAGTTCTGCCTTAGGGGGTTTTTCCTACAATGAGCAGTTCTTC
clone size: many; D gene: NA; V gene: TRBV7-9; J gene: TRBJ2-7; CDR3 protein: CASSSFYEQYF; CDR3 DNA: TGTGCCAGCAGCTCCTTCTACGAGCAGTACTTC
clone size: NA; D gene: TRBD1; V gene: TRBV5-5; J gene: TRBJ2-7; CDR3 protein: CASSDMRQGSYEQYF; CDR3 DNA: TGTGCCAGCAGCGATATGAGACAGGGATCCTACGAGCAGTACTTC
clone size: NA; D gene: NA; V gene: TRBV5-1; J gene: TRBJ2-7; CDR3 protein: CASRMPESYEQYF; CDR3 DNA: TGCGCCAGCAGAATGCCGGAGTCCTACGAGCAGTACTTC
clone size: few; D gene: NA; V gene: TRBV21-1; J gene: TRBJ2-1; CDR3 protein: CASSKDRAQQFF; CDR3 DNA: TGTGCCAGCAGCAAGGACAGGGCTCAGCAGTTCTTC
clone size: NA; D gene: TRBD2; V gene: TRBV20-1; J gene: TRBJ2-3; CDR3 protein: CSARGGAGGSDTQYF; CDR3 DNA: TGCAGTGCTAGAGGTGGAGCGGGAGGTTCGGATACGCAGTATTTT
clone size: few; D gene: NA; V gene: TRBV4-3; J gene: TRBJ1-4; CDR3 protein: CASSQAGTGREKLFF; CDR3 DNA: TGCGCCAGCAGCCAGGCGGGCACCGGTAGAGAAAAACTGTTTTTT
clone size: few; D gene: NA; V gene: TRBV4-1; J gene: TRBJ1-5; CDR3 protein: CASSQTGASNQPQHF; CDR3 DNA: TGCGCCAGCAGCCAGACCGGGGCTAGCAATCAGCCCCAGCATTTT
clone size: few; D gene: NA; V gene: TRBV21-1; J gene: TRBJ2-7; CDR3 protein: CASSKYGLAGESGSYEQYF; CDR3 DNA: TGTGCCAGCAGCAAATACGGGCTAGCGGGAGAGTCCGGCTCCTACGAGCAGTACTTC
clone size: many; D gene: NA; V gene: TRBV28; J gene: TRBJ1-1; CDR3 protein: CASSITGTEAFF; CDR3 DNA: TGTGCCAGCAGTATAACAGGGACTGAAGCTTTCTTT
clone size: NA; D gene: NA; V gene: TRBV11-2; J gene: TRBJ1-2; CDR3 protein: CASSLQGQYGYTF; CDR3 DNA: TGTGCCAGCAGCTTGCAAGGACAGTATGGCTACACCTTC
clone size: few; D gene: NA; V gene: TRBV29-1; J gene: TRBJ2-7; CDR3 protein: CSVAFGRIHSYEQYF; CDR3 DNA: TGCAGCGTTGCGTTCGGCAGAATACACTCCTACGAGCAGTACTTC
clone size: NA; D gene: NA; V gene: TRBV7-2; J gene: TRBJ2-1; CDR3 protein: CASPYPYEQFF; CDR3 DNA: TGTGCCAGCCCTTATCCTTATGAGCAGTTCTTC